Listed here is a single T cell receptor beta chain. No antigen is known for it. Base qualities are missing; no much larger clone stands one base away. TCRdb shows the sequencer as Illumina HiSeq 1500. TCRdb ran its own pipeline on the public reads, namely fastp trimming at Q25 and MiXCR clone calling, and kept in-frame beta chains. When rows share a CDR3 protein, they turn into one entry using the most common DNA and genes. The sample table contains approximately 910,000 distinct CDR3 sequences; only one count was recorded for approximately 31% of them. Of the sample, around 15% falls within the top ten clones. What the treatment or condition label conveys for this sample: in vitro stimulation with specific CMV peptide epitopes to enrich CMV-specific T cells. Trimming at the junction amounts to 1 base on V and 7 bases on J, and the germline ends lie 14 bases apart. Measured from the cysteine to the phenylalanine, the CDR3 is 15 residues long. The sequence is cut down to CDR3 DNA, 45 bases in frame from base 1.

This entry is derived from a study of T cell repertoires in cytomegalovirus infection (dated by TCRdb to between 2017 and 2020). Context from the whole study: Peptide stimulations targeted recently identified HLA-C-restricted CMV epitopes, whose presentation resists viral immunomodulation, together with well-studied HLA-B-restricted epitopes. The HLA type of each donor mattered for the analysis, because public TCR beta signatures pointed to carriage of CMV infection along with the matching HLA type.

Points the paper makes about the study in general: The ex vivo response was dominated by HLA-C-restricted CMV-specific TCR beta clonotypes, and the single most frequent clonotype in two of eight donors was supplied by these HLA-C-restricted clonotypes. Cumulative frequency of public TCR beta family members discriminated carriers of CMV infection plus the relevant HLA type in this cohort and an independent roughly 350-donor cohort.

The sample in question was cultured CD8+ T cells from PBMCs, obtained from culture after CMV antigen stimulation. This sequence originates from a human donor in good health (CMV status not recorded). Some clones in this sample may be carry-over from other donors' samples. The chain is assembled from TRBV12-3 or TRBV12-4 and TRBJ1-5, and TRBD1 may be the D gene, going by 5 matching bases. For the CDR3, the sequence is CASSLDFQGRQPQHF. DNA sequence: TGTGCCAGCAGTTTAGATTTTCAGGGAAGGCAGCCCCAGCATTTT.